Listed below are T cell receptor beta chains from one sample, sequenced in a study of EBV T-cell therapy then PD-1 blockade in nasopharyngeal carcinoma. The table came from immunoSEQ multiplex PCR; TCRdb's copy has only in-frame clones and leaves some out. The data hold about 20,000 clones, with approximately 79% observed a single time. Antigens for these TCRs are unknown. Sample: CD8+ T cells from blood, taken at roughly day 250 from a patient whose treatment included autologous EBV-specific T cells and nivolumab. The source is a man aged 40-49 years with nasopharyngeal carcinoma. The CDR3 runs from the conserved cysteine through the conserved F or W. Fields, in order: D gene, V gene, J gene, clone size, CDR3 protein, CDR3 DNA. A D gene is named only where the DNA matches it firmly. Size tells how often a clone was seen (once, few, many) or the class of an expanded clone, and some rows leave it out.

TRBD1,TRBV5-4,TRBJ1-2,.,CASSSTGWTGYTF,TGTGCCAGCAGCTCGACAGGGTGGACTGGCTACACCTTC
.,TRBV27,TRBJ2-7,.,CASSLGLFYEQYF,TGTGCCAGCAGTTTAGGTCTCTTCTACGAGCAGTACTTC
.,TRBV27,TRBJ1-3,.,CATYAGSGNTIYF,TGTGCCACCTACGCCGGCTCTGGAAACACCATATATTTT
.,TRBV25-1,TRBJ2-7,.,CASSGVGDSHYEQYF,TGTGCCAGCAGTGGGGTGGGAGACAGTCACTACGAGCAGTACTTC
.,TRBV19,TRBJ2-7,.,CASSMLDGTYEQYF,TGTGCCAGTAGTATGTTGGACGGAACCTACGAGCAGTACTTC
.,TRBV5-6,TRBJ2-5,.,CASSFSPETQYF,TGTGCCAGCAGCTTTTCTCCCGAGACCCAGTACTTC
TRBD2,TRBV4-2,TRBJ2-1,few,CASSQGLAEHNEQFF,TGTGCCAGCAGCCAAGGGCTAGCGGAACACAATGAGCAGTTCTTC
.,TRBV7-8,TRBJ1-1,.,CASSPGTLRNTEAFF,TGTGCCAGCAGCCCCGGGACCCTCCGGAACACTGAAGCTTTCTTT
.,TRBV5-5,TRBJ2-3,.,CASSVTRSHGDTQYF,TGTGCCAGCAGCGTAACTCGTTCACACGGAGATACGCAGTATTTT
TRBD1,TRBV9,TRBJ1-5,medium-sized,CASSETGDPLQPQHF,TGTGCCAGCAGCGAGACAGGGGACCCGCTGCAGCCCCAGCATTTT
TRBD1,TRBV30,TRBJ2-7,.,CAWEDRVSYEQYF,TGTGCCTGGGAGGACAGGGTGTCATACGAGCAGTACTTC
.,TRBV4-1,TRBJ1-6,.,CASSQVPLGTLSSYNSPLHF,TGCGCCAGCAGCCAAGTTCCATTAGGGACGTTGAGCTCCTATAATTCACCCCTCCACTTT
.,TRBV15,TRBJ2-4,.,CATTGGPKNIQYF,TGTGCCACCACCGGGGGGCCCAAAAACATTCAGTACTTC
.,TRBV3-1/TRBV3-2,TRBJ2-1,.,CASSQTRPNEQFF,TGTGCCAGCAGCCAGACTCGACCCAATGAGCAGTTCTTC
.,TRBV5-1,TRBJ1-5,.,CASSLGTNNQPQHF,TGCGCCAGCAGCTTGGGGACCAACAATCAGCCCCAGCATTTT
.,TRBV27,TRBJ1-2,.,CASSSPRLVFGGYTF,TGTGCCAGCAGTTCCCCGCGGCTGGTCTTCGGTGGCTACACCTTC
.,TRBV9,TRBJ1-1,.,CASSVDMGGPNTEAFF,TGTGCCAGCAGCGTAGATATGGGGGGCCCGAACACTGAAGCTTTCTTT
TRBD1,TRBV13,TRBJ1-6,.,CASSSTGALKSPLHF,TGTGCCAGCAGTTCGACAGGGGCTCTAAAATCACCCCTCCACTTT
TRBD1,TRBV6-6,TRBJ1-4,.,CASSSGQSYGLLFF,TGTGCCAGCAGTTCGGGACAGTCTTATGGCCTGCTGTTTTTT
.,TRBV3-1/TRBV3-2,TRBJ2-3,.,CASSQDLSGKGADTQYF,TGTGCCAGCAGCCAAGATCTTTCGGGAAAGGGTGCAGATACGCAGTATTTT
.,TRBV29-1,TRBJ1-2,.,CSVPGAGLNGYTF,TGCAGCGTTCCTGGGGCGGGATTGAATGGCTACACCTTC
TRBD1,TRBV13,TRBJ2-2,.,CASSSRDRNTGELFF,TGTGCCAGCAGCTCCCGGGACAGAAACACCGGGGAGCTGTTTTTT
TRBD2,TRBV28,TRBJ2-7,.,CASRGKRGVSYEQYF,TGTGCCAGCAGGGGTAAGCGGGGGGTTTCCTACGAGCAGTACTTC
.,TRBV14,TRBJ2-1,.,CASSQDRAGRRSYNEQFF,TGTGCCAGCAGCCAAGATCGGGCAGGGCGTAGGTCCTACAATGAGCAGTTCTTC
TRBD1,TRBV4-3,TRBJ2-7,few,CASSQDVGTGDYEQYF,TGCGCCAGCAGCCAAGATGTCGGGACAGGCGACTACGAGCAGTACTTC
.,TRBV6-5,TRBJ1-2,large,CASSYVGGSYTF,TGTGCCAGCAGTTACGTCGGAGGAAGCTACACCTTC
TRBD2,TRBV4-3,TRBJ2-3,few,CASSQELAGGADTQYF,TGCGCCAGCAGCCAAGAACTAGCGGGGGGTGCAGATACGCAGTATTTT
.,TRBV21-1,TRBJ1-2,.,CASSKEKQDMGYGYTF,TGTGCCAGCAGCAAAGAGAAACAGGACATGGGCTATGGCTACACCTTC
.,TRBV7-6,TRBJ2-3,.,CASSHEARPIDPPSSTDTQYF,TGTGCCAGCAGCCACGAGGCCAGACCCATAGACCCACCTTCTAGCACAGATACGCAGTATTTT
TRBD2,TRBV4-1,TRBJ2-1,.,CASSQGPPGTGGYNEQFF,TGCGCCAGCAGCCAGGGGCCCCCTGGGACGGGGGGCTACAATGAGCAGTTCTTC
.,TRBV2,TRBJ1-1,.,CAGTTNTEAFF,TGTGCCGGAACTACGAACACTGAAGCTTTCTTT
.,TRBV27,TRBJ2-7,.,CASSLRTLSSYEQYF,TGTGCCAGCAGTTTGAGGACCTTGAGCTCCTACGAGCAGTACTTC
TRBD1,TRBV5-4,TRBJ2-5,.,CASSLGPGGYDRAGETQYF,TGTGCCAGCAGCTTGGGGCCTGGGGGTTACGACAGGGCGGGAGAGACCCAGTACTTC
.,TRBV27,TRBJ1-5,.,CASSRPNQPQHF,TGTGCCAGCAGCCGGCCTAATCAGCCCCAGCATTTT
.,TRBV6-5,TRBJ2-2,.,CASSYTDNGELFF,TGTGCCAGCAGTTATACCGACAACGGGGAGCTGTTTTTT
.,TRBV6-4,TRBJ2-1,.,CASSESAGLPNEQFF,TGTGCCAGCAGTGAATCGGCAGGACTCCCCAATGAGCAGTTCTTC
TRBD2,TRBV5-4,TRBJ2-4,.,CASSQRGENIQYF,TGTGCCAGCAGCCAACGGGGGGAAAACATTCAGTACTTC
TRBD1,TRBV4-1,TRBJ1-2,.,CASTRGHRGFLYGYTF,TGCGCCAGCACCCGGGGGCACAGGGGTTTTCTCTATGGCTACACCTTC
TRBD1,TRBV13,TRBJ1-2,.,CASSHGTGSYGYTF,TGTGCCAGCAGCCACGGGACAGGGTCCTATGGCTACACCTTC
TRBD2,TRBV28,TRBJ2-5,.,CASSPGGGGTQYF,TGTGCCAGCAGTCCTGGGGGGGGTGGGACCCAGTACTTC
.,TRBV30,TRBJ2-7,.,CACPGREGEQYF,TGTGCCTGCCCTGGGCGCGAGGGCGAGCAGTACTTC
.,TRBV7-9,TRBJ2-7,.,CASSLGKGEQYF,TGTGCCAGCAGCTTAGGGAAAGGCGAGCAGTACTTC
TRBD2,TRBV6-6,TRBJ2-5,once,CASSYAGGRLETQYF,TGTGCCAGCAGTTATGCGGGGGGCAGGCTGGAGACCCAGTACTTC
.,TRBV7-3,TRBJ1-1,.,CASPVGNTEAFF,TGTGCCAGTCCGGTGGGGAACACTGAAGCTTTCTTT
TRBD2,TRBV12-3/TRBV12-4,TRBJ2-1,.,CASRPTSGGGQFF,TGTGCCAGCAGGCCCACTAGCGGGGGTGGGCAGTTCTTC
.,TRBV11-3,TRBJ1-1,.,CASSQGATEAFF,TGTGCCAGCAGTCAGGGAGCCACTGAAGCTTTCTTT